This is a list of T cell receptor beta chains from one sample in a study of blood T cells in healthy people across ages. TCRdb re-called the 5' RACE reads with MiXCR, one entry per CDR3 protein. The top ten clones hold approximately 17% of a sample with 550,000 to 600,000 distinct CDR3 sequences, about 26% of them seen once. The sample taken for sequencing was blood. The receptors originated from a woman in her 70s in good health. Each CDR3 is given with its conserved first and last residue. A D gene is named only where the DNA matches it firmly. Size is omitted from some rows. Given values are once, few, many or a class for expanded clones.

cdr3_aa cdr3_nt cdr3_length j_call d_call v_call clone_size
CASSDRGQGSYEQYF TGTGCCAGCAGTGACCGGGGACAGGGGTCCTACGAGCAGTACTTC 15 TRBJ2-7 TRBD1 TRBV25-1 -
CASSLGRDGSNQPQHF TGTGCCAGCAGTTTAGGGCGGGACGGTAGCAATCAGCCTCAGCATTTT 16 TRBJ1-5 - TRBV12-3/TRBV12-4 once
CASSLAGGPYGYTF TGTGCCAGCAGCTTAGCGGGAGGACCATATGGCTACACCTTC 14 TRBJ1-2 - TRBV11-2 -
CSVEPFGGQETQYF TGCAGCGTTGAACCCTTTGGGGGACAAGAGACCCAGTACTTC 14 TRBJ2-5 - TRBV29-1 -
CASSVGQQPYQETQYF TGTGCCAGCAGCGTAGGCCAGCAGCCGTACCAAGAGACCCAGTACTTC 16 TRBJ2-5 - TRBV9 -
CASSGQGSAWNTEAFF TGTGCCAGCAGCGGACAGGGTTCGGCTTGGAACACTGAAGCTTTCTTT 16 TRBJ1-1 TRBD1 TRBV9 -
CSAPGQPNEKLFF TGCAGTGCTCCAGGACAGCCTAATGAAAAACTGTTTTTT 13 TRBJ1-4 - TRBV20-1 -
CASSSRGRESSGANVLTF TGTGCCAGCAGCAGCAGGGGGCGGGAAAGCTCTGGGGCCAACGTCCTGACTTTC 18 TRBJ2-6 TRBD1 TRBV7-8 -
CASSFGTGLNTGELFF TGCGCCAGCAGCTTCGGGACAGGGCTGAACACCGGGGAGCTGTTTTTT 16 TRBJ2-2 TRBD1 TRBV5-1 few
CASSVYRDPGEETQYF TGTGCCAGCAGCGTATACCGGGACCCAGGGGAGGAGACCCAGTACTTC 16 TRBJ2-5 - TRBV9 -
CATSRDSRDRGIETQYF TGTGCCACCAGCAGAGATTCTCGGGACAGGGGAATAGAGACCCAGTACTTC 17 TRBJ2-5 TRBD1 TRBV15 -
CSVASGQTKNIQYF TGCAGCGTTGCGTCCGGACAGACGAAAAACATTCAGTACTTC 14 TRBJ2-4 - TRBV29-1 -
CASSSYDRATDTQYF TGTGCCAGCAGCTCTTATGACAGGGCCACAGATACGCAGTATTTT 15 TRBJ2-3 TRBD1 TRBV28 -
CSVLRSRSTDTQYF TGCAGCGTCCTCCGTTCACGGTCAACAGATACGCAGTATTTT 14 TRBJ2-3 - TRBV29-1 few
CASSSSGGDSYEQYF TGTGCCAGCAGTTCCTCCGGAGGGGACTCGTACGAGCAGTACTTC 15 TRBJ2-7 - TRBV6-5 -
CASSFGTSEDTQYF TGCGCCAGCAGCTTCGGGACGTCCGAGGATACGCAGTATTTT 14 TRBJ2-3 - TRBV5-1 once
CSASSDSGNTIYF TGCAGTGCCTCCAGCGACTCTGGAAACACCATATATTTT 13 TRBJ1-3 - TRBV20-1 -
CASSVQGVAETQYF TGTGCCAGCAGCGTACAGGGGGTCGCAGAGACCCAGTACTTC 14 TRBJ2-5 TRBD1 TRBV6-2/TRBV6-3 -
CATQTGPGVYEQYF TGTGCCACTCAGACCGGGCCCGGGGTTTACGAGCAGTACTTC 14 TRBJ2-7 - TRBV2 -
CASSLGLAGANQETQYF TGCGCCAGCAGCCTGGGACTAGCGGGGGCTAACCAAGAGACCCAGTACTTC 17 TRBJ2-5 TRBD2 TRBV4-3 -
CATSRAGTTGELFF TGTGCCACCAGCAGAGCAGGGACCACCGGGGAGCTGTTTTTT 14 TRBJ2-2 - TRBV15 -
CASSYLQGSDSQYF TGTGCCAGCAGCTACTTACAGGGTTCAGATTCGCAGTATTTT 14 TRBJ2-3 - TRBV7-2 -
CASSPGQGESGANVLTF TGTGCCAGCAGCCCCGGACAGGGGGAATCTGGGGCCAACGTCCTGACTTTC 17 TRBJ2-6 TRBD1 TRBV9 -
CASSPSFGGVSGNTIYF TGTGCCAGCAGTCCAAGTTTTGGGGGGGTCTCTGGAAACACCATATATTTT 17 TRBJ1-3 - TRBV12-3/TRBV12-4 -
CASSRGARGEQFF TGTGCCAGCAGCCGGGGGGCCCGGGGTGAGCAGTTCTTC 13 TRBJ2-1 - TRBV7-2 -
CASSQFGSQGGYTF TGTGCCAGCAGCCAATTCGGTTCCCAGGGTGGCTACACCTTC 14 TRBJ1-2 - TRBV3-1 -
CASIPRGASYEQYF TGTGCCAGCATTCCAAGGGGGGCATCCTACGAGCAGTACTTC 14 TRBJ2-7 - TRBV6-1 few
CSAKGLRNTGELFF TGCAGTGCAAAAGGACTCAGGAACACCGGGGAGCTGTTTTTT 14 TRBJ2-2 - TRBV20-1 -
CASSQGVSGGLDEQFF TGTGCCAGCAGCCAAGGAGTGAGCGGGGGGTTAGATGAGCAGTTCTTC 16 TRBJ2-1 TRBD2 TRBV4-2 few
CASSQDKREQYF TGCGCCAGCAGCCAAGATAAGCGGGAGCAGTACTTC 12 TRBJ2-7 - TRBV4-3 -
CASSPIMAPDTQYF TGTGCCAGCTCACCAATAATGGCCCCCGATACGCAGTATTTT 14 TRBJ2-3 - TRBV18 -
CATSRDRAPPRDTQYF TGTGCCACCAGCAGAGATCGGGCCCCGCCAAGGGATACGCAGTATTTT 16 TRBJ2-3 - TRBV15 -
CASSSRPGNEQFF TGCGCCAGCAGCTCCCGCCCCGGGAATGAGCAGTTCTTC 13 TRBJ2-1 - TRBV5-1 few
CASSYRDRLPNSPLHF TGTGCCAGCAGCTACCGGGACAGGCTGCCTAATTCACCCCTCCACTTT 16 TRBJ1-6 TRBD1 TRBV13 -
CSARWDGTSYEQYF TGCAGTGCTAGATGGGACGGTACCTCCTACGAGCAGTACTTC 14 TRBJ2-7 - TRBV20-1 -
CASSLVGDEAFF TGCGCCAGCAGCTTGGTGGGAGATGAAGCTTTCTTT 12 TRBJ1-1 - TRBV5-1 -
CSAKRAGGGETQYF TGCAGTGCTAAAAGAGCGGGGGGAGGAGAGACCCAGTACTTC 14 TRBJ2-5 TRBD2 TRBV20-1 few
CSARDSTSGGETQYF TGCAGTGCTAGAGATAGTACTAGCGGGGGTGAGACCCAGTACTTC 15 TRBJ2-5 TRBD2 TRBV20-1 -
CASSYRDRNSPLHF TGTGCCAGCAGTTACAGGGACAGAAATTCACCCCTCCACTTT 14 TRBJ1-6 TRBD1 TRBV6-2/TRBV6-3 -
CASSLQQGIYEQYF TGCGCCAGCAGCTTGCAACAGGGGATCTACGAGCAGTACTTC 14 TRBJ2-7 TRBD1 TRBV5-1 -
CASARDTNYGYTF TGCGCCAGTGCACGGGACACTAACTATGGCTACACCTTC 13 TRBJ1-2 - TRBV4-1 few
CASSLPGRGKEKLFF TGTGCCAGCAGCCTGCCGGGACGGGGAAAAGAAAAACTGTTTTTT 15 TRBJ1-4 - TRBV5-4 -
CASRIGSSGTTRTGELFF TGTGCCAGCAGAATAGGGTCTAGCGGGACTACGAGGACCGGGGAGCTGTTTTTT 18 TRBJ2-2 TRBD2 TRBV7-9 -
CASSLDRGNTGELFF TGTGCCAGCAGTTTGGACAGGGGGAATACCGGGGAGCTGTTTTTT 15 TRBJ2-2 TRBD1 TRBV12-3/TRBV12-4 -
CSVSSWGSGANVLTF TGCAGCGTTTCTAGTTGGGGATCTGGCGCCAACGTCCTGACTTTC 15 TRBJ2-6 - TRBV29-1 -
CSVGGTEFSYEQYF TGCAGCGTTGGAGGGACAGAGTTCTCCTACGAGCAGTACTTC 14 TRBJ2-7 TRBD1 TRBV29-1 -
CASARGGLVETQYF TGTGCCAGCGCGAGGGGGGGGTTGGTAGAGACCCAGTACTTC 14 TRBJ2-5 - TRBV6-6 -
CASSQGGIGSEAFF TGTGCCAGCAGCCAAGGAGGGATAGGGTCTGAAGCTTTCTTT 14 TRBJ1-1 - TRBV3-1 -
CASSPGSTGNTEAFF TGTGCCAGCAGTCCAGGGTCAACGGGGAACACTGAAGCTTTCTTT 15 TRBJ1-1 - TRBV6-5 many
CASSSAGIGGQAYGYTF TGTGCCAGCTCATCTGCCGGGATCGGGGGTCAGGCCTATGGCTACACCTTC 17 TRBJ1-2 - TRBV18 -
CASSPTQTAKNIQYF TGTGCCAGCTCACCAACCCAGACAGCCAAAAACATTCAGTACTTC 15 TRBJ2-4 - TRBV18 few
CSVVGQGAPTEAFF TGCAGCGTTGTTGGACAGGGGGCCCCAACTGAAGCTTTCTTT 14 TRBJ1-1 TRBD1 TRBV29-1 few
CASSSMGLAGSYEQYF TGTGCCAGCAGTTCGATGGGACTAGCGGGCTCCTACGAGCAGTACTTC 16 TRBJ2-7 TRBD2 TRBV27 few
CASSQSGTGKNYGYTF TGTGCCAGCAGCCAGAGCGGGACGGGAAAAAACTATGGCTACACCTTC 16 TRBJ1-2 - TRBV5-5 -
CSARQRVGGGSYNEQFF TGCAGTGCTAGACAAAGGGTGGGCGGAGGGTCCTACAATGAGCAGTTCTTC 17 TRBJ2-1 - TRBV20-1 few
CASSLVDRGVYNEQFF TGTGCCAGCAGTTTAGTGGACAGGGGAGTTTACAATGAGCAGTTCTTC 16 TRBJ2-1 TRBD1 TRBV6-5 -
CASSLEISSEQYF TGCGCCAGCAGCCTGGAAATCTCCTCCGAGCAGTACTTC 13 TRBJ2-7 - TRBV5-1 -
CSARDQGRGLGGYTF TGCAGTGCTAGAGATCAAGGGAGGGGACTTGGGGGCTACACCTTC 15 TRBJ1-2 - TRBV20-1 -
CASSQVLLEETQYF TGCGCCAGCAGCCAAGTTCTCCTCGAAGAGACCCAGTACTTC 14 TRBJ2-5 - TRBV4-1 -